These 21 T cell receptor beta chains share one sample of origin, sequenced in a study of prognosis after radiotherapy for stage I lung cancer. TCR beta CDR3 amplification from genomic DNA was performed by two-round multiplex PCR. For every TRBV and TRBJ gene, a specific primer was used in first-round PCR. TCRdb re-called the multiplex PCR reads with MiXCR, one entry per CDR3 protein. The sample has 20,000 to 30,000 distinct CDR3 sequences, 40% seen once. This specimen was PBMCs, taken before or after stereotactic body radiation therapy (not recorded which). All receptors derive from a donor aged 50 or older with non-small cell lung cancer.

This clonotype is categorized as medium-sized. The chain carries TRBV2 and TRBJ2-7; D uncertain. V lost 7 bases to trimming and J lost 1 base, with 14 bases between them. The CDR3 runs to 14 residues. Germline V CDR1 and CDR2: SNHLY, FYNNEI. This CDR3 is CASIMRQVSYEQYF. Here the CDR3 DNA reads TGTGCCAGCATTATGCGGCAGGTGTCCTACGAGCAGTACTTC. The variable domain in full, completed from reference TRBV2 and TRBJ2-7, reads EPEVTQTPSHQVTQMGQEVILRCVPISNHLYFYWYRQILGQKVEFLVSFYNNEISEKSEIFDDQFSVERPDGSNFTLKIRSTKLEDSAMYFCASIMRQVSYEQYFGPGTRLTVT.

The chain employs TRBV5-1 and TRBJ2-5; 8 bases line up with TRBD2. This CDR3 has 15 amino acids. V was clipped by 4 bases and J by 5 bases; unmatched bases: 10. Germline CDR1 reads SGHRS; CDR2 reads YFSETQ. The CDR3 nucleotides are TGCGCCAGCAGCCAAGGACTAGCCCTGAGGGAGACCCAGTACTTC. Its translation is CASSQGLALRETQYF.

Many counts were recorded for this clonotype. CDR3 sequence (DNA): TGTGCCAGCAGCCTTGCCTGGGCAGGGGGTTCCTACGAGCAGTACTTC. Translated: CASSLAWAGGSYEQYF. The chain recombines TRBV14 with TRBJ2-7; 7 bases align to TRBD1. J was trimmed by 1 base and V by 4 bases; bases with no gene match: 10. The CDR3 consists of 16 residues. In germline, CDR1 is SGHDN, CDR2 FVKESK.

This clonotype was observed many times. The J gene is TRBJ2-2, the V gene TRBV7-9; 12 positions agree with TRBD2. The CDR3 is made up of 18 amino acids. With V trimmed by 5 bases and J by 0 bases, 7 bases remained unmatched. From germline, CDR1 is SEHNR and CDR2 FQNEAQ (reference sequence). CDR3 nucleotide sequence: TGTGCCAGCAGCCCAGGACTAGCGGGACCCGCGAACACCGGGGAGCTGTTTTTT. Its translation: CASSPGLAGPANTGELFF.

The CDR3 region is CASSDYSSNGYTF. DNA for the CDR3: TGTGCCAGCAGTGACTATTCATCCAATGGCTACACCTTC. J is TRBJ1-2 and V is TRBV6-4; D is ambiguous. Germline V gives CDR1 MRHNA, CDR2 SNTAGT. The CDR3 has 13 amino acids. V was pared by 1 base and J by 6 bases, with 9 bases between.

The chain links TRBV12-3 or TRBV12-4 to TRBJ1-2; D might be TRBD1 (6 bases). Trimming took 5 bases from V and 4 from J, leaving 14 bases between them. CDR3 length equals 14 residues. The CDR3 loop is CASSLGQWTYGYTF. Here the CDR3 DNA reads TGTGCCAGCAGTCTCGGACAGTGGACCTATGGCTACACCTTC.

This clonotype was detected only once. The genes are TRBV5-1 and TRBJ2-3, with a possible D match to TRBD2 (6 bases). Per the germline V gene, CDR1 is SGHRS and CDR2 is YFSETQ. V shed 4 bases and J shed 1 base, with 13 bases lying between them. The CDR3 covers 15 residues. CDR3 sequence reads: CASSRGTAGTDTQYF. The CDR3 nucleotides read TGCGCCAGCAGCCGGGGGACCGCGGGCACAGATACGCAGTATTTT.

By proportion, this clonotype is medium-sized. V gene TRBV11-3 combines with J gene TRBJ2-7; 10 bases map to TRBD2. Trimming at V came to 5 bases and at J to 3 bases, leaving 10 bases not matched to a gene. This CDR3 contains 16 residues. Germline CDR1 is SGHNT and CDR2 is YENEEA. The DNA of the CDR3 is TGTGCCAGCAGCCCTTCGGCTAGCGGGAGATTCTACGAGCAGTACTTC. Translating gives CASSPSASGRFYEQYF. Variable domain in full (rest from reference TRBV11-3 and TRBJ2-7): EAGVVQSPRYKIIEKKQPVAFWCNPISGHNTLYWYLQNLGQGPELLIRYENEEAVDDSQLPKDRFSAERLKGVDSTLKIQPAELGDSAVYLCASSPSASGRFYEQYFGPGTRLTVT.

In its sample, this clonotype was seen many times. CDR3 coding DNA: TGTGCCAGTAGGAACCGGGACAGGGGTCAGCCCCAGCATTTT. It is translated as CASRNRDRGQPQHF. The chain joins TRBV19 to TRBJ1-5; TRBD1 aligns across 10 bases. CDR1 and CDR2 (germline): LNHDA, SQIVND (reference sequence). Trimming cost V 6 bases and J 6 bases; bases outside gene matches: 5. The CDR3 runs 14 residues.

Of note for this clonotype: The junction and the germline gene differ at one end; a read error may be behind it. V is TRBV24-1 and J is TRBJ2-3; 7 nucleotides match TRBD1. The germline gives CDR1 KGHDR, CDR2 SFDVKD. The CDR3 is 15 residues long. CDR3 DNA sequence: TGTGCCACCATTGATCGGTACCGGGACAGTGGCACGCAGTATTTT. This codes for CATIDRYRDSGTQYF.

Note on this clonotype: Sequence at one end of the junction differs from germline and may be a read error. The chain uses TRBV24-1 and TRBJ2-3, with D possibly TRBD1 on 6 matching bases. This CDR3 comprises 15 residues. Germline loops: CDR1 KGHDR, CDR2 SFDVKD. CDR3 loop: CATSELVQGTDTQYF. The CDR3 DNA reads TGTGCCACCAGTGAACTGGTACAGGGCACAGATACTCAGTATTTT.

Ten or more counts support this clonotype. The V gene is TRBV4-2, the J gene TRBJ1-3, with a tentative D call TRBD1 (6 bases). The CDR3 has 16 residues. V was cut by 4 bases and J by 0 bases, with 13 bases left in between. Germline CDR1 is LGHNA and CDR2 is YNFKEQ. The CDR3 region is CASSRPGDNSGNTIYF. The DNA of the CDR3 is TGTGCCAGCAGCCGGCCGGGGGACAACTCTGGAAACACCATATATTTT.

This clonotype was detected ten times or more. At one of its ends the junction is not consistent with the germline gene, which may arise from a read error. V and J are TRBV20-1 and TRBJ2-4, with 9 bases identical to TRBD1. Germline CDR1 reads DFQATT; CDR2 reads SNEGSKA (reference sequence). The CDR3 is made up of 14 amino acids. The CDR3 loop reads CSAREGTGKSIQYF. As DNA, the CDR3 is TGCAGTGCTAGAGAGGGGACAGGGAAAAGCATTCAGTACTTC.

The rearrangement joins TRBV12-3 or TRBV12-4 to TRBJ2-2, with a possible D match to TRBD1 (6 bases). V shed 6 bases and J shed 5 bases, with 10 bases lying between them. The CDR3 sequence is 13 residues long. CDR3 DNA: TGTGCCAGCAGCACAGGGCATACCGGGGAGCTGTTTTTT. This encodes CASSTGHTGELFF.

For this clonotype: A far larger clone is just one base off, so this is likely a read error. V usage is TRBV6-1 and J usage is TRBJ2-5; D is unresolved. The J call is uncertain, as TRBJ2-1 better fits the DNA end. This CDR3 has 17 residues. Per germline, CDR1 MNHNS and CDR2 SASEGT. CDR3 sequence: CASTMVGQFEAHGEQFF. The CDR3 nucleotides read TGTGCCAGCACCATGGTGGGTCAGTTTGAGGCACACGGTGAGCAGTTCTTC.

The rearrangement uses TRBV19 and TRBJ1-2; maybe TRBD1 (5 bases). The V end was cut by 1 base, the J end by 7 bases, with 13 bases between. The CDR3 loop spans 14 amino acids. CDR1 and CDR2 (germline): LNHDA, SQIVND (reference sequence). The CDR3 sequence: CASSIASPGFGYTF. The CDR3 region has the DNA TGTGCCAGTAGTATAGCCTCCCCAGGGTTTGGCTACACCTTC.

By share, this clonotype ranks as medium-sized. The chain couples TRBV6-1 to TRBJ2-7; tentatively, D is TRBD2 (6 bases). This CDR3 comprises 15 residues. Germline loops: CDR1 MNHNS, CDR2 SASEGT. V lost 6 bases and J lost 0, with 15 bases in between. The CDR3 protein is CASSLEEGSSYEQYF. CDR3 bases: TGTGCCAGCAGCCTCGAGGAGGGATCCTCCTACGAGCAGTACTTC.

In its sample, this clonotype was seen many times. J is TRBJ2-1 and V is TRBV27, with 10 bases aligning to TRBD2. CDR1 MNHEY and CDR2 SMNVEV come from the germline V gene (reference sequence). The CDR3 extends over 15 amino acids. Trimming cost V 6 bases and J 10 bases; bases outside gene matches: 12. The CDR3 region is CASRLQREGWGEQFF. CDR3 DNA: TGTGCCAGCAGGCTTCAGCGGGAGGGCTGGGGGGAGCAGTTCTTC.

This clonotype showed up many times. V usage is TRBV20-1 and J usage is TRBJ2-1; 11 bases agree with TRBD2. Germline trimming cut 1 base from V and 8 bases from J; bases unmatched to any gene: 10. There are 16 residues in the CDR3. Germline V gives CDR1 DFQATT, CDR2 SNEGSKA (reference sequence). The CDR3 sequence is CSARVPASGRNDEQFF. In DNA form, the CDR3 reads TGCAGTGCTAGAGTCCCGGCTAGCGGGAGGAACGATGAGCAGTTCTTC.

With respect to this clonotype: A read error may be the cause here, since a much bigger clone is one base away. J is TRBJ1-1 and V is TRBV29-1; no firm D call. Germline CDR1 and CDR2: SQVTM and ANQGSEA. The CDR3 has 11 amino acids. CDR3 sequence: CSLDSGRGAFF. CDR3 sequence (DNA): TGCAGCCTTGATTCTGGTCGTGGAGCTTTCTTT.

This clonotype has just a few counts. This rearrangement joins TRBV6-2 or TRBV6-3 to TRBJ2-3; D gene ambiguous. Germline V gene sequence: CDR1 MNHEY, CDR2 SVGEGT. Trimming stripped 4 bases from V and 7 bases from J, with 9 bases between. The CDR3 totals 12 residues. This CDR3 reads CASSSNTNTQYF. In DNA, the CDR3 is TGTGCCAGCAGTTCCAACACCAATACGCAGTATTTT.